This T cell receptor (beta chain) was documented in a study of OX40 agonist ivuxolimab in advanced cancers. This CDR3 region has 15 residues. Per the germline V gene, CDR1 is LNHDA and CDR2 is SQIVND (reference sequence). Trimming cost V 2 bases and J 6 bases; bases outside gene matches: 6. Method: immunoSEQ multiplex PCR; TCRdb's copy keeps in-frame clones and lacks some. This table holds approximately 70,000 clones, about 88% found once. Sequences were derived from CD4+ or CD8+ T cells sorted from blood, sampled in a trial of the OX40 agonist ivuxolimab. This sequence joins TRBV19 and TRBJ2-1; 8 nucleotides agree with TRBD2. The origin of this receptor is an adult with an advanced solid tumor such as melanoma, head and neck, liver or kidney cancer. Here the CDR3 DNA reads TGTGCCAGTAGTATACCCGGGGGGGTTCTCAATGAGCAGTTCTTC. Encoded protein: CASSIPGGVLNEQFF.